This T cell receptor beta chain derives from a study of T cells in Graves' hyperthyroidism and ophthalmopathy. CDR1 is SGHVS and CDR2 is FQNEAQ in the germline V gene. This CDR3 is built from 15 residues. The V end was cut by 5 bases, the J end by 3 bases, with 14 bases between. This clonotype occurred a few times. Its antigen is unknown. Broader study findings: Blood held most thyroid clonotypes expanded above 0.001 frequency. Model predictions of ophthalmopathy came a median 6.5 months before onset.

There were TCR beta CDR3 regions amplified from RNA transcripts. With the HTBI primer set, the TCR CDR3 went through a first round of RT-PCR. In TCRdb, the multiplex PCR reads were re-called with MiXCR into one record per CDR3 protein. The sample shows around 660,000 distinct CDR3 sequences, less than 45% of them seen only once. In making diagnoses, clinical symptoms, serum thyroxine and TRAb, thyroid ultrasound and orbital computed tomography were all used. The genes are TRBV7-8 and TRBJ1-5; D call uncertain. The origin of this receptor is an adult man with Graves' disease, either hyperthyroidism or ophthalmopathy (not recorded which). Material: peripheral blood or thyroid tissue (not recorded which). CDR3 coding DNA: TGTGCCAGCAGCCCCCTCGGACCAGACAATCAGCCCCAGCATTTT. The encoded protein is CASSPLGPDNQPQHF.